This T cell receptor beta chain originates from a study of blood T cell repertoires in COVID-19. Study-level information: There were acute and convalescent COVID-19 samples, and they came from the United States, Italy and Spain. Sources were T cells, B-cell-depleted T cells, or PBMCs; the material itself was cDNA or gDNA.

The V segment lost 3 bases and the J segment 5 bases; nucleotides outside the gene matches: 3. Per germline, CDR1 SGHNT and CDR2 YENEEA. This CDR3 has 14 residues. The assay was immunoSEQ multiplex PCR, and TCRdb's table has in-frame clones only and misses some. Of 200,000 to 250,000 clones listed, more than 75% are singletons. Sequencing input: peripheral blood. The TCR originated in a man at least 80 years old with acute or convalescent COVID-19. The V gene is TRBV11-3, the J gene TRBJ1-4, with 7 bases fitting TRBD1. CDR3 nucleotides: TGTGCCAGCAGCTTGGGGACAGACAATGAAAAACTGTTTTTT. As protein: CASSLGTDNEKLFF.